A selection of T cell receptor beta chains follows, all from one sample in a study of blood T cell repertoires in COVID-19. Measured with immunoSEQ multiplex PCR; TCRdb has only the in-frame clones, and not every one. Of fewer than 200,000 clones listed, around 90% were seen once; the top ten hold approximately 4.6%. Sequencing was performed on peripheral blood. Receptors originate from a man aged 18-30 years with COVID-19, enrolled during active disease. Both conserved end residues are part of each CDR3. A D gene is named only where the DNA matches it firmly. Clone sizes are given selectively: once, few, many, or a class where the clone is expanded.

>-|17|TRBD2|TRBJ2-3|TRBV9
CASSRGTSGSPADTQYF
TGTGCCAGCAGCCGGGGGACTAGCGGGAGTCCCGCAGATACGCAGTATTTT
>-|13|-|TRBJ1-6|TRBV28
CASSQVALTPLHF
TGTGCCAGCAGTCAAGTCGCACTCACACCCCTCCACTTT
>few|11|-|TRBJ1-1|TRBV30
CAWGRVSEAFF
TGTGCCTGGGGGAGGGTTAGTGAAGCTTTCTTT
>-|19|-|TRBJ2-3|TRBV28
CASSSGTPANLDSTDTQYF
TGTGCCAGCAGTTCCGGGACACCCGCAAATTTGGATAGCACAGATACGCAGTATTTT
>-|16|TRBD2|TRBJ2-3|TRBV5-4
CASSLRLAGGADTQYF
TGTGCCAGCAGCCTACGACTAGCGGGAGGGGCAGATACGCAGTATTTT
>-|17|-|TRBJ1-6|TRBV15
CATSRDLPSARNSPLHF
TGTGCCACCAGCAGAGATCTCCCCTCTGCGAGGAATTCACCCCTCCACTTT
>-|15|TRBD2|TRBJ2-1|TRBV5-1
CASSFSGRADNEQFF
TGCGCCAGCAGCTTCAGCGGGAGGGCGGACAATGAGCAGTTCTTC
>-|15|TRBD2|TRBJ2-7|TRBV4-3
CASSQGAGGSYEQYF
TGCGCCAGCAGCCAAGGAGCGGGAGGCTCCTACGAGCAGTACTTC
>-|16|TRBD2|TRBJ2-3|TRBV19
CALTGTSGRDTDTQYF
TGTGCTCTAACTGGGACTAGCGGGAGGGACACAGATACGCAGTATTTT
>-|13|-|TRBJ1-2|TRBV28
CASSLGTLYGYTF
TGTGCCAGCAGTTTAGGGACACTCTATGGCTACACCTTC
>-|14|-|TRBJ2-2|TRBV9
CASRNTWNTGELFF
TGTGCCAGCAGGAACACCTGGAACACCGGGGAGCTGTTTTTT
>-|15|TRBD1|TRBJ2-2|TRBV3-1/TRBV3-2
CASSHLRTGTGELFF
TGTGCCAGCAGCCACCTCAGGACAGGCACCGGGGAGCTGTTTTTT
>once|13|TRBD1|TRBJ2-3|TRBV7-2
CASSSQGTDTQYF
TGTGCCAGCAGTTCACAGGGGACAGATACGCAGTATTTT
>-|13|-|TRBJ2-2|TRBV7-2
CASSLLGSGELFF
TGTGCCAGCAGCTTATTGGGGAGCGGGGAGCTGTTTTTT
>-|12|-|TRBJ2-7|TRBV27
CASSFGGYEQYF
TGTGCCAGCAGTTTCGGTGGCTACGAGCAGTACTTC
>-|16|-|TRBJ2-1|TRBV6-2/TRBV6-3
CASSYSRSGSYNEQFF
TGTGCCAGCAGTTACTCGAGGTCAGGGTCCTACAATGAGCAGTTCTTC
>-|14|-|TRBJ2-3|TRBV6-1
CASSERQGGDTQYF
TGTGCCAGCAGTGAACGGCAGGGGGGAGATACGCAGTATTTT
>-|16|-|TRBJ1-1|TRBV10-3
CAIGTTGGSMNTEAFF
TGTGCCATCGGGACCACCGGAGGGTCCATGAACACTGAAGCTTTCTTT